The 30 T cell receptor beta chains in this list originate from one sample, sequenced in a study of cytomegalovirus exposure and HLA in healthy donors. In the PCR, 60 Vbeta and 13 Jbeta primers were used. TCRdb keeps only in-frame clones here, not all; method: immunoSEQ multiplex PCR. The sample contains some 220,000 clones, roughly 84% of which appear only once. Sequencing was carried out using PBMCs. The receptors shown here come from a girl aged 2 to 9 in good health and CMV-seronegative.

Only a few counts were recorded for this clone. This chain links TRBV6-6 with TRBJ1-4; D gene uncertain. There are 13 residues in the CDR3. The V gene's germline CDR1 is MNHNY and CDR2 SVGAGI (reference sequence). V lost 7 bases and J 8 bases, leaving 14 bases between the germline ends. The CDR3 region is CASTPARREKLFF. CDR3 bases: TGTGCCAGCACCCCCGCGAGGAGGGAAAAACTGTTTTTT.

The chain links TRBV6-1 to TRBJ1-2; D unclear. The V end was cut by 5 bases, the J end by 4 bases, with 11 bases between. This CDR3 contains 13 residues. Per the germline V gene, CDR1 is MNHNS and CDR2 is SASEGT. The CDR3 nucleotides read TGTGCCAGCAGTCTTGACCCGGGCTATGGCTACACCTTC. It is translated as CASSLDPGYGYTF.

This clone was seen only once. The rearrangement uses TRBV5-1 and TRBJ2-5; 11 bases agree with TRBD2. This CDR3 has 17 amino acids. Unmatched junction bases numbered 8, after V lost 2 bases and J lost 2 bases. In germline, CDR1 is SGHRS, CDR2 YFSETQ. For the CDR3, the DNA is TGCGCCAGCAGCTTCGGGGCGACTAGCGGGAAGCAAGAGACCCAGTACTTC. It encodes CASSFGATSGKQETQYF.

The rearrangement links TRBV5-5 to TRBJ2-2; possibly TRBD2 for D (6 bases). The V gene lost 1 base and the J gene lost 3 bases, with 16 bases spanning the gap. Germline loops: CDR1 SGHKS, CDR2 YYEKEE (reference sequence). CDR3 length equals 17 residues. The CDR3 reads CASSLWWGVGDTGELFF. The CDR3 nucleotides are TGTGCCAGCAGCTTGTGGTGGGGGGTCGGGGACACCGGGGAGCTGTTTTTT.

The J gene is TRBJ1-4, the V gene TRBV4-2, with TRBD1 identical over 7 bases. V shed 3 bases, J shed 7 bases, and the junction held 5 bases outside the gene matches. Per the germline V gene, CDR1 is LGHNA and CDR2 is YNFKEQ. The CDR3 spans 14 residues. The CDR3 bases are TGTGCCAGCAGCCAGGGACAGACAGGTGAAAAACTGTTTTTT. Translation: CASSQGQTGEKLFF.

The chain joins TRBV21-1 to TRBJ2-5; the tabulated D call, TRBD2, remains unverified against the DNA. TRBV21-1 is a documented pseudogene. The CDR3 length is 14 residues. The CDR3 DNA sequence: TGTGCCAGCAGCAAAGTGACCCTGAGGGAGACCCAGTACTTC. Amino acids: CASSKVTLRETQYF.

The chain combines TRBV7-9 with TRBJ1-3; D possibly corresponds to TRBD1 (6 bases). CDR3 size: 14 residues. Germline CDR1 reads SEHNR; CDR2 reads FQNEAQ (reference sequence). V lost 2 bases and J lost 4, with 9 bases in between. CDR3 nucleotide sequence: TGTGCCAGCAGCTTAACAGGGACCGGAAACACCATATATTTT. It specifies CASSLTGTGNTIYF.

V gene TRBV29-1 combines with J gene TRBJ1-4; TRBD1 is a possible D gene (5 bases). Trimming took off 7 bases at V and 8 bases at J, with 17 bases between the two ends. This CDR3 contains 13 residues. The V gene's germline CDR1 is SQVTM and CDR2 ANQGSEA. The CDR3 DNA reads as TGCAGCGCCACGCGGGGCCTGGGAGAAAAACTGTTTTTT. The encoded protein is CSATRGLGEKLFF.

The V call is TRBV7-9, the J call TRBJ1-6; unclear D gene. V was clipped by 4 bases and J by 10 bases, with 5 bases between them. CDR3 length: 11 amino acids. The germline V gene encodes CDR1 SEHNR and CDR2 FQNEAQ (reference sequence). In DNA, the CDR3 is TGTGCCAGCAGCTCTAAGTCACCCCTCCACTTT. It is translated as CASSSKSPLHF.

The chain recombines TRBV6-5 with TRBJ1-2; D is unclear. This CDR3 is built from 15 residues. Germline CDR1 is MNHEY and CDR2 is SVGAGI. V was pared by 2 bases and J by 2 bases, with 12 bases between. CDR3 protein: CASSYKEGPNYGYTF. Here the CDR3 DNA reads TGTGCCAGCAGTTACAAGGAGGGCCCCAACTATGGCTACACCTTC.

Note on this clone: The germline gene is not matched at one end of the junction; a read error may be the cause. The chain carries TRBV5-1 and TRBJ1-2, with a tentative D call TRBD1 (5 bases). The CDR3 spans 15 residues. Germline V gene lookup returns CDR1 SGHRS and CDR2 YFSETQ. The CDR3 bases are TGCGCCAGCAACTTGGCCGTCGGGGGTAGCTATGGCTACACCTTC. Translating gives CASNLAVGGSYGYTF.

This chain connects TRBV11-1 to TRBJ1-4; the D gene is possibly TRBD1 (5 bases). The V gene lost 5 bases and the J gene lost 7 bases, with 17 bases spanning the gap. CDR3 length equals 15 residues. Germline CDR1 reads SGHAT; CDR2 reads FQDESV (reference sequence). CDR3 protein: CASSDGDLIREKLFF. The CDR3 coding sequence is TGTGCCAGCAGCGACGGGGACTTAATACGTGAAAAACTGTTTTTT.

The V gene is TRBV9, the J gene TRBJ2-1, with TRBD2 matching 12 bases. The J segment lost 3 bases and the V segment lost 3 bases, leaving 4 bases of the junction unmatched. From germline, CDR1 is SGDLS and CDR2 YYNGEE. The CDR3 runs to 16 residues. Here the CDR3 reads CASSAPLAGGYNEQFF. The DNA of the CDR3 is TGTGCCAGCAGCGCCCCACTAGCGGGGGGCTACAATGAGCAGTTCTTC.

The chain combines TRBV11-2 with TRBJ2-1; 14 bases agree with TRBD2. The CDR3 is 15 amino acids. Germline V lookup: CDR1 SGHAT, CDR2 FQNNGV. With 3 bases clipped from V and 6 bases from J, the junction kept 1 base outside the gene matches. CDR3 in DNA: TGTGCCAGCAGCTTCGGGACTAGCGGGAGCAATGAGCAGTTCTTC. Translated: CASSFGTSGSNEQFF.

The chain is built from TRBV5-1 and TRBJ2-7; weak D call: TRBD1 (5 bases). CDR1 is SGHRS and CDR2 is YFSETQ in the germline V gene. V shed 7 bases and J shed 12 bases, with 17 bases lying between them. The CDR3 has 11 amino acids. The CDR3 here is CASDRYVSGYF. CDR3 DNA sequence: TGCGCCAGCGACAGATATGTCTCGGGGTACTTC.

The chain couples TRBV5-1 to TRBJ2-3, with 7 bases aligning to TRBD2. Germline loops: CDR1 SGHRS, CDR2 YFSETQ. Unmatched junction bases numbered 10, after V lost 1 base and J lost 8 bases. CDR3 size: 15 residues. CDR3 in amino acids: CASSLRLAVPGTQYF. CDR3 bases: TGCGCCAGCAGCTTGCGTCTAGCGGTACCAGGTACGCAGTATTTT.

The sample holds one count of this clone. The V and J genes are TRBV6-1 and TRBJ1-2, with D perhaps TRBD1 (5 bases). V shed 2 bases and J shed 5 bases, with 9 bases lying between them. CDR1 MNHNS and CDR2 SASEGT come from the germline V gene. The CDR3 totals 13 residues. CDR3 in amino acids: CASSEQGEYGYTF. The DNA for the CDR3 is TGTGCCAGCAGTGAACAGGGTGAATATGGCTACACCTTC.

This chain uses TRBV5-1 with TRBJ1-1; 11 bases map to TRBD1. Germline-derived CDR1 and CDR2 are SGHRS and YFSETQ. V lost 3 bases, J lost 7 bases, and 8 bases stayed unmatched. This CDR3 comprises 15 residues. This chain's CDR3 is CASSSTGTGGGEAFF. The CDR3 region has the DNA TGCGCCAGCAGCTCTACCGGGACAGGGGGAGGTGAAGCTTTCTTT.

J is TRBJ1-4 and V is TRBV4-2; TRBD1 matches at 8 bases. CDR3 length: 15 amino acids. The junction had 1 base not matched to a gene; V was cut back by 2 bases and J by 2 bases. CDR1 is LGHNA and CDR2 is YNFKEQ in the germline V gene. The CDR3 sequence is CASSQQGATNEKLFF. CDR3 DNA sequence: TGTGCCAGCAGCCAACAGGGGGCGACTAATGAAAAACTGTTTTTT.

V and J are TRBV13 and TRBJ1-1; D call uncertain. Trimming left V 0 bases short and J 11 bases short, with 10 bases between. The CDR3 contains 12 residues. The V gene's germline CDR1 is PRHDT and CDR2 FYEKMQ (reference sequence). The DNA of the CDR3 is TGTGCCAGCAGCTTAGGCCTCGGGGAGGCTTTCTTT. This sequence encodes CASSLGLGEAFF.

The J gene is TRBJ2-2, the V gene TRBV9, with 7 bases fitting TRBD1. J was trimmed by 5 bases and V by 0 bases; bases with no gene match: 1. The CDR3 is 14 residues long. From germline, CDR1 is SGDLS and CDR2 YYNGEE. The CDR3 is CASSVGRGTGELFF. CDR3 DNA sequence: TGTGCCAGCAGCGTAGGCAGGGGGACCGGGGAGCTGTTTTTT.

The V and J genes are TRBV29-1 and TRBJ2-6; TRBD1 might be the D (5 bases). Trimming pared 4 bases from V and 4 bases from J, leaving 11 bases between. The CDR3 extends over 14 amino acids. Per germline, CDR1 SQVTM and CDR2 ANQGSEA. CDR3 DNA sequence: TGCAGCGTTGTGTTAGGGGCCGGGGCCAACGTCCTGACTTTC. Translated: CSVVLGAGANVLTF.

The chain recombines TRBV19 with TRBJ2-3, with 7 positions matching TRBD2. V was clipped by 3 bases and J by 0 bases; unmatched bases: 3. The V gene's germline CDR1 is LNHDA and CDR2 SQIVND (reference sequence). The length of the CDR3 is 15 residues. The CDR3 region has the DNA TGTGCCAGTAGTATGACTAGCCTGAGCACAGATACGCAGTATTTT. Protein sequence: CASSMTSLSTDTQYF.

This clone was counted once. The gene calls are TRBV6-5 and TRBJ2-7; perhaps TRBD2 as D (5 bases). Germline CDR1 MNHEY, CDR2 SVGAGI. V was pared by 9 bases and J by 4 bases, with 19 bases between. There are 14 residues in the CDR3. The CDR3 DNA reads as TGTGCCAGTAGAGGGTCCCACACCGGATACGAGCAGTACTTC. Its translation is CASRGSHTGYEQYF.

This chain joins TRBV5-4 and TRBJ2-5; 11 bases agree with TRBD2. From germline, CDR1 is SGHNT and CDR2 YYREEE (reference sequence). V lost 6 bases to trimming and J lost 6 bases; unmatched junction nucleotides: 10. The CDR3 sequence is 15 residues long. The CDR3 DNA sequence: TGTGCCAGCATCGACTTAGCGGGAGGGCCGAAGACCCAGTACTTC. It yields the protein CASIDLAGGPKTQYF.

The CDR3 reads CASSQEGLGPYNEQFF. Written as DNA, the CDR3 is TGCGCCAGCAGCCAAGAGGGATTGGGGCCATACAATGAGCAGTTCTTC. The chain employs TRBV4-1 and TRBJ2-1; weak D call: TRBD1 (5 bases). V was pared by 0 bases and J by 4 bases, with 13 bases between. Germline values: CDR1 MGHRA, CDR2 YSYEKL. The CDR3 consists of 16 residues.

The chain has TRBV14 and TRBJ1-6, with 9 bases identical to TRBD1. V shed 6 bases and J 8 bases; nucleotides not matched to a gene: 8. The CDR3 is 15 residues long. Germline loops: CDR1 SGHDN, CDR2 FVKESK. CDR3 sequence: CASRGQGRSDSPLHF. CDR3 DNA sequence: TGTGCCAGCAGGGGACAGGGACGCTCGGATTCACCCCTCCACTTT.

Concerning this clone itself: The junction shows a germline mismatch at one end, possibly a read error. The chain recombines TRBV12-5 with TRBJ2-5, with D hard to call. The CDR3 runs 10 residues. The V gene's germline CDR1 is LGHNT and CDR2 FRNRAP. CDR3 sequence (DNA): TGTGCTAGCCGCCCTGCAGGTCCGAACTTC. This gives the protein CASRPAGPNF.

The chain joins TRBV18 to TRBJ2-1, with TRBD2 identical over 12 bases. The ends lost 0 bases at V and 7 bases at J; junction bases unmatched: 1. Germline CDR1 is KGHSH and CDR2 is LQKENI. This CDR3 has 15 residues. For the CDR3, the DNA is TGTGCCAGCTCACCACCGGGACTAGCGGGTAATGAGCAGTTCTTC. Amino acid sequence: CASSPPGLAGNEQFF.

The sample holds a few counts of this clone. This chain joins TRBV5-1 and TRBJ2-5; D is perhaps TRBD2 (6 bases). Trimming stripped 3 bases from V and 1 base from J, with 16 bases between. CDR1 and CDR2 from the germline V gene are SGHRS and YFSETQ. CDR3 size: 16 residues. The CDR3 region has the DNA TGCGCCAGCAGCTCCCGGCTCCTCGGGGGCCAAGAGACCCAGTACTTC. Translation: CASSSRLLGGQETQYF.